Below, 9 T cell receptor delta chains from the same sample are listed, as sequenced in a study of Vδ1+ human thymocytes. Study conclusions and caveats: Highly polyclonal TRG and TRD repertoires with Gaussian CDR3 length distributions appeared in thymus.

Extracted RNA was reverse transcribed into cDNA. CDR3 amplicons came from multiplex PCR with pooled V-gene forward and constant-region reverse primers. TCRdb reprocessed the multiplex PCR reads through CATT. The sample consists of around 56,000 delta-chain clones, about 16% of them appearing once. No antigen has been assigned to these receptors. Sequencing was done on a sample of Vdelta1+ gamma-delta thymocytes from the thymus. Stated subset: FACS-sorted CD3+ TCRalphabeta- TCRVdelta1+ TCRVdelta2- thymocytes. These receptors were obtained from a girl younger than two who had congenital heart surgery.

This clone has only a few counts. The chain is built from TRDV2 and TRDJ1; TRDD3 agrees at 11 bases. The J segment lost 2 bases and the V segment lost 4 bases, leaving 17 bases of the junction unmatched. The CDR3 contains 19 residues. Per the germline V gene, CDR1 is GEAIGNYY and CDR2 is EKD. The CDR3 DNA reads as TGTGCCTGTGATGGCCGGATACTGGGGGATAGAGTAGAGACCGATAAACTCATCTTT. This encodes CACDGRILGDRVETDKLIF.

This clone was counted between two and nine times. This chain connects TRDV1 to TRDJ1, with 7 bases identical to TRDD3. V was pared by 2 bases and J by 12 bases, with 18 bases of the junction left unmatched. This CDR3 region has 16 residues. Germline V gene lookup returns CDR1 TSWWSYY and CDR2 QGS. The CDR3 bases are TGTGCTCTTGGGGAAGCCTTACCATCCCCGACTGGGGCCATCATCTTT. Translation gives CALGEALPSPTGAIIF.

The chain links TRDV1 to TRDJ1; D may match TRDD2 or TRDD3 (7 bases each). The germline V gene encodes CDR1 TSWWSYY and CDR2 QGS. V lost 1 base, J lost 0 bases, and 30 bases lay in between. This CDR3 region has 22 residues. This CDR3 reads CALGEPLFLPGWGRTYTDKLIF. The CDR3 DNA sequence: TGTGCTCTTGGGGAACCACTTTTCCTACCGGGGTGGGGGAGAACTTACACCGATAAACTCATCTTT.

The chain has TRDV1 and TRDJ1, with TRDD3 matching 11 bases. This CDR3 contains 16 residues. The V and J ends lost 8 bases and 2 bases, in that order; junction bases with no gene match: 10. CDR1 and CDR2 (germline): TSWWSYY, QGS. The CDR3 nucleotides read TGTGCTCTTCTAGAATGGGGGATACGCATAACCGATAAACTCATCTTT. Its protein product is CALLEWGIRITDKLIF.

The rearrangement uses TRDV1 and TRDJ1; 9 bases match TRDD3. This CDR3 has 21 amino acids. The trim removed 0 bases at V and 0 bases at J, leaving 17 bases unmatched. CDR1 is TSWWSYY, CDR2 QGS, per germline. The CDR3 DNA reads as TGTGCTCTTGGGGAACTAAAAATCCTGCCGTACTGGGGGAGTTACACCGATAAACTCATCTTT. Protein: CALGELKILPYWGSYTDKLIF.

This clone has just a few counts. V usage is TRDV1 and J usage is TRDJ1; 7 nucleotides match TRDD2. The CDR3 is made up of 15 amino acids. CDR1 and CDR2 (germline): TSWWSYY, QGS. Trimming at V came to 5 bases and at J to 0 bases, leaving 6 bases not matched to a gene. The CDR3 spells CALGRTFLYTDKLIF. CDR3 sequence (DNA): TGTGCTCTTGGGCGCACCTTCCTCTACACCGATAAACTCATCTTT.

This chain links TRDV1 with TRDJ1; 10 bases match TRDD3. Germline CDR1 reads TSWWSYY; CDR2 reads QGS. The V and J ends lost 1 base and 6 bases, in that order; junction bases with no gene match: 11. CDR3 length: 17 amino acids. DNA for the CDR3: TGTGCTCTTGGGGAACCATCCCAATACTGGGGGATTCATAAACTCATCTTT. Translating gives CALGEPSQYWGIHKLIF.

This chain connects TRDV1 to TRDJ1; TRDD3 matches at 13 bases. Germline CDR1 reads TSWWSYY; CDR2 reads QGS. The CDR3 sequence is 20 residues long. V dropped 1 base and J dropped 0; count of bases not matched to a gene: 11. For the CDR3, the DNA is TGTGCTCTTGGGGAACGAGGAAACTGGGGGATACGGGTCCACACCGATAAACTCATCTTT. Translated, it gives CALGERGNWGIRVHTDKLIF.

This clone has more than one count but fewer than ten. V usage is TRDV1 and J usage is TRDJ1, with 13 positions matching TRDD3. The germline V gene has CDR1 TSWWSYY and CDR2 QGS. Trimming at V came to 4 bases and at J to 1 base, leaving 30 bases not matched to a gene. The CDR3 has 25 residues. The CDR3 DNA reads TGTGCTCTTGGGGCTATTAATCCTACTTACTGGGGGATACGGTTGGAACCTAGAATCACCGATAAACTCATCTTT. This encodes CALGAINPTYWGIRLEPRITDKLIF.